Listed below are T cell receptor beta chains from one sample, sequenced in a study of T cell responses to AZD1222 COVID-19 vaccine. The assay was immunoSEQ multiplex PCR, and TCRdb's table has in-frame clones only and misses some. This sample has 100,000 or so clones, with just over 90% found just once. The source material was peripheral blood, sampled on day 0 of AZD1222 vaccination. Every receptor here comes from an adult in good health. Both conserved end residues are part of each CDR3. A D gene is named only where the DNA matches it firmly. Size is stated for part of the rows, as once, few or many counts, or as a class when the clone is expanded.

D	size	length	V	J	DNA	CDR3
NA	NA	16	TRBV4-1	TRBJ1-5	TGCGCCAGCAGCCAAGATACCGACTTTAGCAATCAGCCCCAGCATTTT	CASSQDTDFSNQPQHF
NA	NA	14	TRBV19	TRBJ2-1	TGTGCCAGTAGTAAGTCTAGCGTCTACAATGAGCAGTTCTTC	CASSKSSVYNEQFF
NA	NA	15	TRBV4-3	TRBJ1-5	TGCGCCAGCAGCCAAGATTACTCGAGCAATCAGCCCCAGCATTTT	CASSQDYSSNQPQHF
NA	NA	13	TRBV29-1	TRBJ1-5	TGCAGCGTTCAGAGAGAAAAGGGACAGCCCCAGCATTTT	CSVQREKGQPQHF
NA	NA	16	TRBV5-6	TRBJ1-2	TGTGCCAGCAGCTTGGCCTTGGAGGGGATTAGGTATGGCTACACCTTC	CASSLALEGIRYGYTF
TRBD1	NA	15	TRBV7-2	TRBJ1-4	TGTGCCAGCAGCAGATTGACAGGGTATAATGAAAAACTGTTTTTT	CASSRLTGYNEKLFF
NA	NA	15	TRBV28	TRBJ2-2	TGTGCCAGCAGTTTATCGCCTCCTAGGGACGGGGAGCTGTTTTTT	CASSLSPPRDGELFF
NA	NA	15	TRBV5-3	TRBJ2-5	TGTGCCAGAAGCCTTCGACAGGTAAGAAAAGAGACCCAGTACTTC	CARSLRQVRKETQYF
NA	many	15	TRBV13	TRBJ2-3	TGTGCCAGCAGCTTAGAGGCCGGGGGCACAGATACGCAGTATTTT	CASSLEAGGTDTQYF
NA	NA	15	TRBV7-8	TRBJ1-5	TGTGCCAGCAGCCCCGACGAGAGGGGCGGCCAGCCCCAGCATTTT	CASSPDERGGQPQHF
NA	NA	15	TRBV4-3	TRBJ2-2	TGCGCCAGCAGCCTAAGACAGGCCAACACCGGGGAGCTGTTTTTT	CASSLRQANTGELFF
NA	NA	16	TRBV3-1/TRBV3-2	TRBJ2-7	TGTGCCAGCAGCCAAGATCTTTGGGGGGCCACCTACGAGCAGTACTTC	CASSQDLWGATYEQYF
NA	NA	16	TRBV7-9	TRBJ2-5	TGTGCCAGCAGCTTAATCGCCGAATCCTTACAAGAGACCCAGTACTTC	CASSLIAESLQETQYF